Below are 9 T cell receptor beta chains sequenced from a single sample in a study of T cells after yellow fever vaccination. TCRdb reprocessed the 5' RACE reads via MiXCR and lists one record per CDR3 protein. The table includes nearly 300,000 distinct CDR3 sequences, under 9% detected once. The sample in question was CD4+ T cells sorted from PBMCs, obtained 5 days after the yellow fever booster vaccination. These receptors came from a man younger than 30 who received the YFV17D yellow fever vaccine.

This clonotype has only a few counts. The chain is built from TRBV5-6 and TRBJ1-5; 7 bases match TRBD1. Germline loops: CDR1 SGHDT, CDR2 YYEEEE. Trimming at V came to 4 bases and at J to 4 bases, leaving 2 bases not matched to a gene. The CDR3 is 13 amino acids. The CDR3 is CASSATGNQPQHF. The CDR3, as DNA: TGTGCCAGCAGCGCGACAGGGAATCAGCCCCAGCATTTT.

This clonotype has just a few counts. The genes are TRBV19 and TRBJ1-1; D call uncertain. Germline CDR1 reads LNHDA; CDR2 reads SQIVND (reference sequence). CDR3 length: 13 amino acids. Deletions cut 4 bases from V and 2 bases from J, with 8 bases between. CDR3 in amino acids: CASSNDENTEAFF. The CDR3, as DNA: TGTGCCAGTAGTAACGATGAAAACACTGAAGCTTTCTTT.

The chain is built from TRBV18 and TRBJ2-3; D not resolved. The CDR3 totals 12 residues. The germline gives CDR1 KGHSH, CDR2 LQKENI. Trimming removed 2 bases at V and 4 bases at J, with 4 bases between. The CDR3 DNA sequence: TGTGCCAGCTCACCAGTCCCAGATACGCAGTATTTT. This codes for CASSPVPDTQYF.

V usage is TRBV5-1 and J usage is TRBJ1-1; no reliable D call. Trimming shortened V by 6 bases and J by 2 bases, and 14 bases separated the two germline ends. This CDR3 has 14 amino acids. Germline loops: CDR1 SGHRS, CDR2 YFSETQ. Here the CDR3 reads CASTAWSRNTEAFF. The DNA of the CDR3 is TGCGCCAGCACCGCTTGGTCTCGAAACACTGAAGCTTTCTTT. Together with reference TRBV5-1 and TRBJ1-1, the CDR3 gives the full variable domain: KAGVTQTPRYLIKTRGQQVTLSCSPISGHRSVSWYQQTPGQGLQFLFEYFSETQRNKGNFPGRFSGRQFSNSRSEMNVSTLELGDSALYLCASTAWSRNTEAFFGQGTRLTVV.

This clonotype was picked up many times. The gene calls are TRBV20-1 and TRBJ2-7; TRBD1 aligns across 7 bases. Germline loops: CDR1 DFQATT, CDR2 SNEGSKA (reference sequence). V trimming: 2 bases; J trimming: 6 bases; junction bases outside the gene matches: 10. There are 14 residues in the CDR3. CDR3 sequence reads: CSARPPNRGPEQYF. CDR3 nucleotide sequence: TGCAGTGCTAGACCCCCTAACAGGGGTCCCGAGCAGTACTTC.

V usage is TRBV11-2 and J usage is TRBJ2-7; weak D call: TRBD2 (5 bases). Germline CDR1 SGHAT, CDR2 FQNNGV. With 5 bases removed from V and 2 bases from J, the gap between germline ends came to 13 bases. The CDR3 totals 14 residues. CDR3 coding DNA: TGTGCCAGCAGCAATAGGCCGGGAACCTACGAGCAGTACGTC. This gives the protein CASSNRPGTYEQYV.

The chain joins TRBV4-1 to TRBJ1-6; D may be TRBD1 (5 bases). Germline CDR1 and CDR2: MGHRA and YSYEKL. The ends were cut back, 4 bases at V and 8 bases at J, with 12 bases in the middle. CDR3 length: 14 residues. CDR3 amino acids: CASSLEPRDSPLHF. Here the CDR3 DNA reads TGCGCCAGCAGCCTTGAACCCAGGGATTCACCCCTCCACTTT.

This clonotype was counted ten times or more. The chain employs TRBV28 and TRBJ1-1; 9 positions agree with TRBD1. V shed 8 bases, J shed 6 bases, and the junction held 10 bases outside the gene matches. CDR3 length: 14 residues. CDR1 is MDHEN and CDR2 is SYDVKM in the germline V gene. The chain's CDR3 is CASAGTGIFPEAFF. CDR3 bases: TGTGCCAGCGCCGGGACAGGGATTTTCCCTGAAGCTTTCTTT.

This clonotype was counted at least ten times. This chain connects TRBV20-1 to TRBJ1-1; TRBD1 aligns across 7 bases. Germline CDR1 DFQATT, CDR2 SNEGSKA (reference sequence). The CDR3 covers 13 residues. V gave up 8 bases and J gave up 1 base; unmatched junction bases: 7. CDR3 protein: CSPSTGSNTEAFF. CDR3 nucleotides: TGCAGTCCCTCGACAGGGTCGAACACTGAAGCTTTCTTT.